This entry concerns a single TCR beta chain. The data belong to a study of cytomegalovirus exposure and HLA in healthy donors. With 1 base removed from V and 0 bases from J, the gap between germline ends came to 8 bases. Germline assignment: CDR1 SGHAT and CDR2 FQNNGV. The CDR3 spans 15 residues. The PCR contained 60 Vbeta and 13 Jbeta primers. The data were produced by immunoSEQ multiplex PCR, yet TCRdb's version contains in-frame clones alone and is incomplete. The sample includes 110,000 or so clones, 70% to 85% of them seen just once. This clonotype originated in a woman in her 40s in good health and CMV-seropositive. Sequencing was performed on PBMCs. V is TRBV11-2 and J is TRBJ2-3; the D gene is possibly TRBD2 (5 bases). In nucleotides, the CDR3 is TGTGCCAGCAGCTTAGGACTACCTAGCACAGATACGCAGTATTTT. As protein: CASSLGLPSTDTQYF.